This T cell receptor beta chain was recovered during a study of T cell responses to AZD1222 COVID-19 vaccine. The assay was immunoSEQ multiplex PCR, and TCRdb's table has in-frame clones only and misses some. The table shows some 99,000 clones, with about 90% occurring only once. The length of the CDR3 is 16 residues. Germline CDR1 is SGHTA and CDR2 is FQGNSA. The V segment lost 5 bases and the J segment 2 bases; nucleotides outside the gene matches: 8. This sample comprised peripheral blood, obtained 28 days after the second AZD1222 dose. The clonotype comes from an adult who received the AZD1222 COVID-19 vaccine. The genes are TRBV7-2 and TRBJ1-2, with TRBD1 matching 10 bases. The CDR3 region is CASSPSPGQGNYGYTF. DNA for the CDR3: TGTGCCAGCAGCCCTTCCCCGGGACAGGGGAACTATGGCTACACCTTC.